The subject of this entry is one T cell receptor (beta chain). The PCR was carried out with 60 Vbeta primers and 13 Jbeta primers. Method: immunoSEQ multiplex PCR; TCRdb's copy keeps in-frame clones and lacks some. This table has about 76,000 clones, roughly 79% appearing once. This record comes from a study of cytomegalovirus exposure and HLA in healthy donors. CDR1 LGHNA and CDR2 YSLEER come from the germline V gene. CDR3 length: 22 amino acids. V shed 0 bases and J 2 bases; nucleotides not matched to a gene: 20. The chain employs TRBV4-3 and TRBJ2-1; TRBD2 matches at 9 bases. Specimen: PBMCs. The origin of this receptor is a woman under 40 in good health and CMV-seronegative. CDR3 nucleotide sequence: TGCGCCAGCAGCCAAGATGATACGAGTACTAGCGGGTACGAAGTTGCCTACAATGAGCAGTTCTTC. This encodes CASSQDDTSTSGYEVAYNEQFF.